This T cell receptor beta chain comes out of a study of Ad26.COV2.S vaccination and SARS-CoV-2 variants. This CDR3 has 14 amino acids. Germline lookup yields CDR1 SGDLS and CDR2 YYNGEE. Trimming removed 0 bases from V and 2 bases from J, with 8 bases in between. Treatment described: roughly 18 received Ad26.COV2.S at low or high dose, single or two shots; 5 received placebo; per-sample allocation not given. Sampling happened 63 days after the first vaccine or placebo injection. Sequencing used immunoSEQ multiplex PCR; TCRdb keeps in-frame clones, though not all of them. The table has approximately 420,000 clones, around nine tenths seen once.

This TCR was sampled from a person aged 18-60 years who received the Ad26.COV2.S COVID-19 vaccine or a placebo. Specimen: peripheral blood, collected in a trial of Ad26.COV2.S vaccine versus placebo. The rearrangement joins TRBV9 to TRBJ1-2; D is undetermined. The DNA of the CDR3 is TGTGCCAGCAGCGTAGGCCCGGAGAACTATGGCTACACCTTC. Translating it yields CASSVGPENYGYTF. Supplemented by reference TRBV9 and TRBJ1-2, the full variable domain reads DSGVTQTPKHLITATGQRVTLRCSPRSGDLSVYWYQQSLDQGLQFLIQYYNGEERAKGNILERFSAQQFPDLHSELNLSSLELGDSALYFCASSVGPENYGYTFGSGTRLTVV.